This TCR beta chain appears in the sequencing data of a study of cytomegalovirus exposure and HLA in healthy donors. Germline V gene data show CDR1 as SEHNR and CDR2 as FQNEAQ (reference sequence). The CDR3 is 18 residues long. V was pared by 4 bases and J by 5 bases, with 17 bases of the junction left unmatched. In the case of this clone: Its target is not known.

Findings of the study overall: Altogether, some 160 TCR beta chains were recorded as cytomegalovirus-associated.

Profiled with immunoSEQ multiplex PCR; TCRdb holds only in-frame clones, not every one. The table has approximately 180,000 clones, around nine tenths seen once. Sequencing was performed on PBMCs. This receptor was taken from a woman between 25 and 40 years old in good health and CMV-seronegative. This chain connects TRBV7-9 to TRBJ2-5; TRBD1 agrees at 9 bases. CDR3 sequence (DNA): TGTGCCAGCAGCTCACGTAATATCGACGGGACAGGGTGGGAGACCCAGTACTTC. This encodes CASSSRNIDGTGWETQYF.